Listed here are 11 T cell receptor beta chains from one sample, sequenced in a study of blood T cell repertoires in COVID-19. Profiling relied on immunoSEQ multiplex PCR, and the TCRdb table lists in-frame clones only, not all of them. The sample yields 60,000 to 75,000 clones, around 86% seen once. Sequenced sample: peripheral blood. These receptor sequences come from an older woman with acute or convalescent COVID-19.

The chain links TRBV5-1 to TRBJ2-2; D is perhaps TRBD1 (5 bases). V lost 4 bases and J lost 5, with 15 bases in between. CDR3 size: 15 residues. Per the germline V gene, CDR1 is SGHRS and CDR2 is YFSETQ. The CDR3 region is CASSRGQGETGELFF. The CDR3 DNA is TGCGCCAGCAGCCGAGGTCAGGGTGAGACCGGGGAGCTGTTTTTT.

The chain employs TRBV7-3 and TRBJ2-1, with 8 bases matching TRBD2. The germline V gene encodes CDR1 SGHTA and CDR2 FQGTGA. After removal of 5 bases from V and 7 bases from J, the junction contained 7 bases not matched to a gene. The CDR3 sequence is 14 residues long. CDR3 loop: CASSAGREWNEQFF. DNA for the CDR3: TGTGCCAGCAGCGCCGGGAGGGAATGGAATGAGCAGTTCTTC.

This chain joins TRBV5-1 and TRBJ1-5, with D tentatively TRBD1 (5 bases). This CDR3 contains 13 residues. The germline V gene has CDR1 SGHRS and CDR2 YFSETQ. The V gene lost 4 bases and the J gene lost 5 bases, with 10 bases spanning the gap. The CDR3 here is CASSPGRDQPQHF. The CDR3 nucleotides are TGCGCCAGCAGCCCAGGGAGGGATCAGCCCCAGCATTTT.

This chain uses TRBV14 with TRBJ1-1; D uncertain. Trimming stripped 2 bases from V and 1 base from J, with 14 bases between. This CDR3 comprises 16 residues. Germline loops: CDR1 SGHDN, CDR2 FVKESK. CDR3 DNA: TGTGCCAGCAGCCAACGGGAAGGGCGGAAGAACACTGAAGCTTTCTTT. This codes for CASSQREGRKNTEAFF.

This chain uses TRBV3-1 (or the pseudogene TRBV3-2) with TRBJ2-7, with 8 bases that match TRBD1. Germline V CDR1 and CDR2: LGHDT, YNNKEL (reference sequence). The CDR3 runs 16 residues. The J segment lost 3 bases and the V segment lost 4 bases, leaving 11 bases of the junction unmatched. The CDR3 is CASSLRTGIGDYEQYF. The CDR3 bases are TGTGCCAGCAGCCTTCGGACAGGGATCGGTGACTACGAGCAGTACTTC.

The genes are TRBV19 and TRBJ1-6; 9 bases agree with TRBD1. J was trimmed by 11 bases and V by 3 bases; bases with no gene match: 2. The CDR3 runs 13 residues. Germline assignment: CDR1 LNHDA and CDR2 SQIVND (reference sequence). The DNA for the CDR3 is TGTGCCAGTAGTATGGGGACAGGGACACCCCTCCACTTT. Translated, it gives CASSMGTGTPLHF.

The V call is TRBV7-6, the J call TRBJ2-1, with TRBD1 matching over 7 bases. The trim removed 1 base at V and 0 bases at J, leaving 6 bases unmatched. This CDR3 is 17 amino acids long. Germline values: CDR1 SGHVS, CDR2 FNYEAQ. CDR3 DNA sequence: TGTGCCAGCAGCTTAGGGACAGGCGTGAGCTCCTACAATGAGCAGTTCTTC. Translating it yields CASSLGTGVSSYNEQFF.

This clone came up a few times. The chain joins TRBV6-5 to TRBJ2-7; 8 nucleotides agree with TRBD1. Germline trimming cut 6 bases from V and 3 bases from J; bases unmatched to any gene: 10. Germline V CDR1 and CDR2: MNHEY, SVGAGI. CDR3 length: 15 amino acids. The CDR3 protein is CASRLSQGAYYEQYF. The DNA of the CDR3 is TGTGCCAGCAGACTCTCGCAGGGGGCCTACTACGAGCAGTACTTC.

The chain is built from TRBV7-7 and TRBJ2-5; 8 positions match TRBD1. CDR1 SSHAT and CDR2 FNYEAQ come from the germline V gene (reference sequence). V was pared by 0 bases and J by 7 bases, with 7 bases of the junction left unmatched. The CDR3 sequence is 15 residues long. The CDR3 coding sequence is TGTGCCAGCAGCTTAGCGGTCAGGGGGCAGGGGACCCAGTACTTC. Translation: CASSLAVRGQGTQYF.

The chain links TRBV6-5 to TRBJ1-5, with 7 bases identical to TRBD1. This CDR3 spans 14 amino acids. V shed 6 bases and J 6 bases; nucleotides not matched to a gene: 8. Germline CDR1 MNHEY, CDR2 SVGAGI. This CDR3 reads CASRQDRDRQPQHF. CDR3 nucleotides: TGTGCCAGCAGGCAAGACAGGGACCGTCAGCCCCAGCATTTT.

The CDR3 region is CASSPGGAGANVLTF. In DNA, the CDR3 is TGTGCCAGCTCACCGGGGGGGGCTGGGGCCAACGTCCTGACTTTC. The chain has TRBV18 and TRBJ2-6; 7 bases map to TRBD2. The V segment lost 3 bases and the J segment 2 bases; nucleotides outside the gene matches: 1. The CDR3 runs 15 residues. Germline V gene sequence: CDR1 KGHSH, CDR2 LQKENI.